Listed here are 10 T cell receptor beta chains from one sample, sequenced in a study of T-cell reconstitution after alpha-beta-depleted transplantation in children. The authors prepared the TCRbeta library with unique molecular identifiers. One entry per CDR3 protein, called by TCRdb with MiXCR from the PCR reads. The table lists around 800,000 distinct CDR3 sequences, about 16% of them singletons. Material: PBMCs, mostly from graft donor cells, obtained 360 days after TCRalphabeta/CD19-depleted stem cell transplant. Source of these receptors: a male patient aged 10 to 17 who had a stem cell transplant for acute lymphoblastic leukemia, so the T cells may come from the graft donor.

This clonotype has a handful of counts. The chain uses TRBV18 and TRBJ2-1; tentatively, D is TRBD2 (6 bases). V was trimmed by 6 bases and J by 3 bases, leaving 18 bases between them. Germline V gene sequence: CDR1 KGHSH, CDR2 LQKENI. There are 16 residues in the CDR3. CDR3 sequence (DNA): TGTGCCAGCTCCTCCTTAGCGGCGGGGAACTACAATGAGCAGTTCTTC. Amino acid sequence: CASSSLAAGNYNEQFF.

The V gene is TRBV20-1, the J gene TRBJ2-1; D is unclear. Trimming removed 3 bases at V and 6 bases at J, with 12 bases between. CDR1 DFQATT and CDR2 SNEGSKA come from the germline V gene (reference sequence). The CDR3 consists of 13 residues. CDR3 amino acids: CSASVVKLNEQFF. DNA of the CDR3: TGCAGTGCTAGCGTAGTAAAACTCAATGAGCAGTTCTTC.

DNA for the CDR3: TGCGCCAGCAGCCAAGATACAACTAGCGGGAGGCACGAGCAGTACTTC. This codes for CASSQDTTSGRHEQYF. This chain links TRBV4-1 with TRBJ2-7; TRBD2 aligns across 12 bases. The CDR3 has 16 amino acids. Germline-derived CDR1 and CDR2 are MGHRA and YSYEKL. V lost 0 bases to trimming and J lost 5 bases; unmatched junction nucleotides: 5.

This clonotype was seen more than once but under ten times. The chain recombines TRBV7-6 with TRBJ2-1; TRBD2 aligns across 10 bases. The junction had 13 bases not matched to a gene; V was cut back by 1 base and J by 13 bases. The CDR3 contains 16 residues. The germline V gene encodes CDR1 SGHVS and CDR2 FNYEAQ. The CDR3 bases are TGTGCCAGCAGCTTAGGTCCTAGCGGGAGTCCTTTTCTCCAGTTCTTC. Protein product: CASSLGPSGSPFLQFF.

The rearrangement links TRBV4-2 to TRBJ2-6; D may match TRBD1 or TRBD2 (5 bases each). V shed 0 bases and J shed 0 bases, with 9 bases lying between them. The CDR3 has 17 amino acids. Germline CDR1 LGHNA, CDR2 YNFKEQ. CDR3 nucleotides: TGTGCCAGCAGCCAAGATCTGAGGGGCTCTGGGGCCAACGTCCTGACTTTC. It encodes CASSQDLRGSGANVLTF.

In its sample, this clonotype was seen many times. The rearrangement joins TRBV5-6 to TRBJ2-1; D may be TRBD2 (5 bases). This CDR3 region has 15 residues. Trimming left V 4 bases short and J 3 bases short, with 14 bases between. The germline V gene has CDR1 SGHDT and CDR2 YYEEEE. CDR3: CASSTGYAVYNEQFF. CDR3 nucleotides: TGTGCCAGCAGCACGGGATACGCGGTCTACAATGAGCAGTTCTTC.

This clonotype appeared a few times. The gene calls are TRBV7-3 and TRBJ2-1; 8 bases fit TRBD2. The germline V gene has CDR1 SGHTA and CDR2 FQGTGA. The V and J ends lost 0 bases and 4 bases, in that order; junction bases with no gene match: 2. The CDR3 length is 15 residues. The CDR3 DNA reads as TGTGCCAGCAGCTTAACTAGCGGGATGTACAATGAGCAGTTCTTC. It translates to CASSLTSGMYNEQFF.

This clonotype was picked up a small number of times. The J gene is TRBJ2-1, the V gene TRBV6-1; TRBD2 aligns across 12 bases. Trimming took 6 bases from V and 12 from J; bases not matched to a gene: 6. Germline CDR1 MNHNS, CDR2 SASEGT. CDR3 size: 13 residues. The CDR3 region is CASSRGLAGRQFF. The CDR3 coding sequence is TGTGCCAGCAGCCGAGGACTAGCGGGGCGGCAGTTCTTC.

The table lists this clonotype with a few counts. V gene TRBV12-3 or TRBV12-4 combines with J gene TRBJ2-1; perhaps TRBD2 as D (6 bases). The CDR3 length is 14 residues. Trimming shortened V by 8 bases and J by 8 bases, and 19 bases separated the two germline ends. The chain's CDR3 is CASRFGGRRDEQFF. The DNA for the CDR3 is TGTGCCAGCCGCTTTGGAGGGAGGAGGGATGAGCAGTTCTTC.

In this sample, this clonotype turned up a few times. The rearrangement links TRBV4-1 to TRBJ1-5; D unresolved. The CDR3 has 15 residues. The V gene's germline CDR1 is MGHRA and CDR2 YSYEKL. The V gene lost 2 bases and the J gene lost 4 bases, with 12 bases spanning the gap. This CDR3 reads CASSQLAGRNQPQHF. CDR3 coding DNA: TGCGCCAGCAGCCAACTTGCGGGAAGGAATCAGCCCCAGCATTTT.